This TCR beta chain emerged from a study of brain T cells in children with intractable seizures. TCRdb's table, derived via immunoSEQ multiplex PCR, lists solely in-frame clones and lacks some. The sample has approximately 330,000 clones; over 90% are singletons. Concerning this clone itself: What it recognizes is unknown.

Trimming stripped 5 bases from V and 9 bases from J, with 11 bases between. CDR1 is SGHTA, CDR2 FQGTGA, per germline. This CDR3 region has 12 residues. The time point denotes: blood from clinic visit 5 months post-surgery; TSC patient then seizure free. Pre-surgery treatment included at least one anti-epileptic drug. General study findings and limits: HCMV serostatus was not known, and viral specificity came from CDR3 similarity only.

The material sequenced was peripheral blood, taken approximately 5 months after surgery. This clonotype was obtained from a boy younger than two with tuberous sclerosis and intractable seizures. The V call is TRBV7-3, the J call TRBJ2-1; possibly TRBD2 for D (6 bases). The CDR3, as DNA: TGTGCCAGCAGCAAAGCGGGTGGTGAGCAGTTCTTC. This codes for CASSKAGGEQFF. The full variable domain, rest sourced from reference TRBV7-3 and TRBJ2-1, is GAGVSQTPSNKVTEKGKYVELRCDPISGHTALYWYRQSLGQGPEFLIYFQGTGAADDSGLPNDRFFAVRPEGSVSTLKIQRTERGDSAVYLCASSKAGGEQFFGPGTRLTVL.